This entry lists 13 T cell receptor beta chains sequenced from one sample in a study of blood T cell repertoires in COVID-19 (dated by TCRdb to 2020 to 2022). Libraries were built with the immunoSEQ multiplex PCR assay. TCRdb's version of the immuneACCESS table is confined to in-frame rearrangements and falls short of the full clone set. An unresolved V gene accounts for under half of the shortfall where checked; the remainder is of unknown origin. The sample data list 300,000 to 350,000 clones, and around four fifths of these were observed just once. The top ten hold 2.5% to 3.5% of the sample. The material sequenced was peripheral blood. The receptors derive from a man younger than 40 with active or convalescent COVID-19.

This chain joins TRBV18 and TRBJ1-4, with D unclear. This CDR3 has 13 residues. CDR1 is KGHSH and CDR2 is LQKENI in the germline V gene. Trimming cost V 3 bases and J 7 bases, with 9 bases left between them. CDR3 nucleotides: TGTGCCAGCTCACCCACCCGGAGTGAAAAACTGTTTTTT. Its protein product is CASSPTRSEKLFF.

Written as DNA, the CDR3 is TGTGCCAGCAGCGCCTCCGACAGTCGTCGCACTGAAGCTTTCTTT. Its protein product is CASSASDSRRTEAFF. The V call is TRBV7-8, the J call TRBJ1-1, with D possibly matching TRBD1 (5 bases). This CDR3 contains 15 residues. The V gene lost 5 bases and the J gene lost 4 bases, with 17 bases spanning the gap. CDR1 SGHVS and CDR2 FQNEAQ come from the germline V gene.

The rearrangement joins TRBV21-1 to TRBJ1-5; no check of the table's D call, TRBD1, against the DNA was made. TRBV21-1 is a documented pseudogene. The CDR3 is 15 residues long. CDR3 coding DNA: TGTGCCAGCAGCAACCGGGACAGTCAAAATCAGCCCCAGCATTTT. Translating it yields CASSNRDSQNQPQHF.

V is TRBV28 and J is TRBJ2-7, with TRBD2 matching over 12 bases. The V segment lost 6 bases and the J segment 4 bases; nucleotides outside the gene matches: 4. CDR3 length: 14 residues. Per germline, CDR1 MDHEN and CDR2 SYDVKM. The CDR3 DNA follows: TGTGCCAGCAGGACTAGCGGGAGAGATTACGAGCAGTACTTC. Residues: CASRTSGRDYEQYF.

The V call is TRBV29-1, the J call TRBJ2-2, with 7 bases lining up with TRBD1. Germline CDR1 is SQVTM and CDR2 is ANQGSEA. The CDR3 consists of 14 residues. Trimming took 6 bases from V and 7 from J; bases not matched to a gene: 11. CDR3 loop: CSVATGAVDGELFF. CDR3 coding DNA: TGCAGCGTCGCTACAGGGGCAGTTGACGGGGAGCTGTTTTTT.

The V and J genes are TRBV6-5 and TRBJ2-5; no definite D call. The length of the CDR3 is 13 residues. The V and J ends lost 6 bases and 5 bases respectively, with 13 bases between them. Germline CDR1 reads MNHEY; CDR2 reads SVGAGI. The CDR3 loop reads CASRKSIIETQYF. The CDR3 coding sequence is TGTGCCAGCAGGAAATCTATCATCGAGACCCAGTACTTC.

The V gene is TRBV6-1, the J gene TRBJ2-2; D is possibly TRBD2 (5 bases). From germline, CDR1 is MNHNS and CDR2 SASEGT. V was trimmed by 1 base and J by 7 bases, leaving 7 bases between them. CDR3 length: 13 amino acids. The CDR3 region is CASSEVRDGELFF. The CDR3 DNA reads TGTGCCAGCAGTGAAGTCCGGGACGGGGAGCTGTTTTTT.

The CDR3 DNA reads TGTGCCAGCAGCTCCCAGCGAGCGGGGAACACCGGGGAGCTGTTTTTT. It translates to CASSSQRAGNTGELFF. V gene TRBV11-3 combines with J gene TRBJ2-2; D perhaps matches TRBD2 (6 bases). V was trimmed by 4 bases and J by 1 base, leaving 13 bases between them. Germline lookup yields CDR1 SGHNT and CDR2 YENEEA. The CDR3 length is 16 residues. The full variable domain, its missing parts supplied by reference TRBV11-3 and TRBJ2-2, is EAGVVQSPRYKIIEKKQPVAFWCNPISGHNTLYWYLQNLGQGPELLIRYENEEAVDDSQLPKDRFSAERLKGVDSTLKIQPAELGDSAVYLCASSSQRAGNTGELFFGEGSRLTVL.

The chain carries TRBV29-1 and TRBJ2-7; 8 positions match TRBD1. J was trimmed by 1 base and V by 6 bases; bases with no gene match: 5. CDR1 and CDR2 (germline): SQVTM, ANQGSEA. This CDR3 comprises 13 residues. CDR3 in DNA: TGCAGCGTGACAGGGGCACTTTCCTACGAGCAGTACTTC. Translated: CSVTGALSYEQYF.

V gene TRBV2 combines with J gene TRBJ2-7; 8 bases match TRBD1. The germline CDR1 and CDR2 sequences are SNHLY and FYNNEI. Trimming cost V 5 bases and J 1 base; bases outside gene matches: 10. The CDR3 is made up of 16 amino acids. This CDR3 reads CASSPSDREASYEQYF. Written as DNA, the CDR3 is TGTGCCAGCAGTCCGTCGGACAGGGAGGCTTCCTACGAGCAGTACTTC.

The CDR3 nucleotides are TGTGCCAGCAGCCTAAGGGCGGGGGTTGATCAGCCCCAGCATTTT. It encodes CASSLRAGVDQPQHF. The V gene is TRBV28, the J gene TRBJ1-5, with a possible D match to TRBD1 (5 bases). The ends were cut back, 6 bases at V and 5 bases at J, with 17 bases in the middle. CDR1 and CDR2 from the germline V gene are MDHEN and SYDVKM. CDR3 length: 15 residues.

The gene calls are TRBV24-1 and TRBJ2-3, with TRBD2 matching 8 bases. This CDR3 comprises 17 residues. Trimming at V came to 3 bases and at J to 5 bases, leaving 12 bases not matched to a gene. Germline V gives CDR1 KGHDR, CDR2 SFDVKD. CDR3 protein: CATSDILGLEEGDTQYF. The CDR3 bases are TGTGCCACCAGTGATATTCTGGGACTAGAAGAGGGAGATACGCAGTATTTT.

This clone was detected a few times. The gene calls are TRBV10-1 and TRBJ2-6; 7 bases fit TRBD1. CDR1 WNHNN and CDR2 SYGVQD come from the germline V gene (reference sequence). This CDR3 has 17 residues. The J segment lost 0 bases and the V segment lost 3 bases, leaving 5 bases of the junction unmatched. CDR3 in DNA: TGCGCCAGCAGTGAAAAGGGACAGTCCTCTGGGGCCAACGTCCTGACTTTC. This sequence encodes CASSEKGQSSGANVLTF.